Presented here are 3 T cell receptor beta chains from one specimen sequenced in a study of OX40 agonist ivuxolimab in advanced cancers. Library construction relied on the immunoSEQ multiplex PCR assay. What TCRdb holds here is the immuneACCESS table cut down to in-frame rearrangements. Part of the clones is not present; checked against another copy, under half of the missing clones reflect an unresolved V gene, and the others are unexplained. The sample table contains tens of thousands of clones; only one count was recorded for 86% of them. In total, the top ten clones hold about 1.9% of the sample. Sequences were derived from CD4+ or CD8+ T cells sorted from blood, sampled in a trial of the OX40 agonist ivuxolimab. The source is an adult with an advanced solid tumor such as melanoma, head and neck, liver or kidney cancer.

This sequence joins TRBV7-8 and TRBJ1-1; 8 bases align to TRBD1. The CDR3 has 15 residues. Trimming at V came to 4 bases and at J to 0 bases, leaving 4 bases not matched to a gene. Germline V gene data show CDR1 as SGHVS and CDR2 as FQNEAQ. The CDR3 here is CASSSPTGVNTEAFF. In DNA, the CDR3 is TGTGCCAGCAGCTCGCCGACAGGGGTGAACACTGAAGCTTTCTTT.

CDR3 in amino acids: CAWTKTGGPQETQYF. The CDR3 bases are TGTGCCTGGACCAAGACAGGGGGCCCTCAAGAGACCCAGTACTTC. This chain uses TRBV30 with TRBJ2-5, with 10 bases fitting TRBD1. Germline CDR1 is GTSNPN and CDR2 is SVGIG (reference sequence). Losses at the gene ends were 4 bases for V and 2 bases for J; bases not matched to a gene: 7. This CDR3 region has 15 residues.

This chain uses TRBV7-9 with TRBJ2-3; D remains unclear. Germline V gene lookup returns CDR1 SEHNR and CDR2 FQNEAQ (reference sequence). The CDR3 spans 13 residues. The germline V and J ends were trimmed by 3 bases and 4 bases, with 8 bases remaining between them. The CDR3 sequence is CASSFFPSDTQYF. CDR3 sequence (DNA): TGTGCCAGCAGCTTTTTCCCCTCAGATACGCAGTATTTT.